What follows is one TCR beta chain and its context. Trimming stripped 0 bases from V and 1 base from J, with 6 bases between. The CDR3 sequence is 14 residues long. CDR1 is MNHEY and CDR2 is SVGAGI in the germline V gene. Genomic DNA of each subset was evenly split across several immunoSEQ plates. Per the original methods: There were no quality scores in the junction-only immunoSEQ sequences, so filtering differed. Only in-frame clones appear in the TCRdb table, and some are missing; sequencing was by immunoSEQ multiplex PCR. The V and J calls and clone size are taken from that table; D and trimming were inferred from the DNA. The sample includes roughly 640,000 clones, under 80% seen only once; the top ten take 1.5% to 2%. This record comes from a study of shared clonotypes between healthy human individuals.

This clonotype was obtained from a woman between 25 and 40 years old in good health. Sequenced input: memory CD4+ T cells sorted from blood. Subset described: CD45RA-negative fraction. The gene calls are TRBV6-5 and TRBJ2-5; D tentatively fits TRBD1 or TRBD2 (5 bases each). The CDR3, as DNA: TGTGCCAGCAGTTACTCGGGGGTCCAAGAGACCCAGTACTTC. Residues: CASSYSGVQETQYF.